This T cell receptor (beta chain) is from a study of blood T cell repertoires in COVID-19. Study-level information: Both acute and convalescent COVID-19 samples were obtained from the United States, Italy and Spain. T cells, B-cell-depleted T cells, or PBMCs supplied cDNA or gDNA.

Per the authors' pipeline: Cell counts per sample came from amplifying reference gene primers. Some clones are missing from TCRdb's copy, which holds only in-frame ones; the method was immunoSEQ multiplex PCR. D and trimming were read from the DNA, whereas the V and J calls and clone size are those reported in that table. The profile covers 95,000 to 150,000 clones, with 65% to 85% appearing a single time and about 4.2% taken by the ten largest. This clone was counted only a few times. The ends lost 8 bases at V and 3 bases at J; junction bases unmatched: 12. CDR1 is SNHLY and CDR2 is FYNNEI in the germline V gene. CDR3 size: 15 residues.

Sequences were obtained from peripheral blood. The chain uses TRBV2 and TRBJ1-1, with 7 bases lining up with TRBD1. This sequence originates from an older woman with acute or convalescent COVID-19. The CDR3 spells CASSGGMIWDTEAFF. CDR3 bases: TGTGCCAGCTCAGGGGGAATGATCTGGGACACTGAAGCTTTCTTT.